Presented here are 7 T cell receptor beta chains from one specimen sequenced in a study of neurological immune-mediated disorders. TCRdb recomputed calls from the 5' RACE reads with MiXCR, one row per CDR3 protein. The sample carries about 37,000 distinct CDR3 sequences, 11% recorded once. The sample was CD4+ T cells from blood. The origin of the receptors is a woman younger than 45 with HTLV-1-associated myelopathy (HAM/TSP).

This clonotype has at least ten counts. The chain joins TRBV20-1 to TRBJ1-2, with unresolved D. Per germline, CDR1 DFQATT and CDR2 SNEGSKA (reference sequence). This CDR3 has 12 amino acids. Trimming took 3 bases from V and 6 from J, leaving 11 bases between them. CDR3 loop: CSASSGNHGYTF. The CDR3 DNA reads as TGCAGTGCTAGCTCCGGGAACCATGGCTACACCTTC.

There are many counts of this clonotype. The chain couples TRBV2 to TRBJ1-6; no clear D. The CDR3 totals 14 residues. Trimming shortened V by 2 bases and J by 7 bases, and 9 bases separated the two germline ends. The germline CDR1 and CDR2 sequences are SNHLY and FYNNEI. This CDR3 is CASSESRQNSPLHF. The CDR3 DNA is TGTGCCAGCAGTGAAAGCCGTCAAAATTCACCCCTCCACTTT.

Many counts were recorded for this clonotype. The chain is built from TRBV18 and TRBJ1-5; the match to TRBD1 covers 10 bases. J was trimmed by 4 bases and V by 6 bases; bases with no gene match: 6. Germline V CDR1 and CDR2: KGHSH, LQKENI. The length of the CDR3 is 15 residues. In DNA, the CDR3 is TGTGCCAGCTCGAGGGGACAGGGGAAAAATCAGCCCCAGCATTTT. Translating gives CASSRGQGKNQPQHF.

In this sample, this clonotype turned up many times. The V gene is TRBV2, the J gene TRBJ2-1; D is ambiguous. The CDR3 has 12 residues. The germline gives CDR1 SNHLY, CDR2 FYNNEI. The V gene lost 7 bases and the J gene lost 16 bases, with 20 bases spanning the gap. CDR3 bases: TGTGCCAGCACCGAGGATACCTTAAGGTTTTTCTTC. Its protein is CASTEDTLRFFF. Filled out from reference TRBV2 and TRBJ2-1, the complete variable domain reads EPEVTQTPSHQVTQMGQEVILRCVPISNHLYFYWYRQILGQKVEFLVSFYNNEISEKSEIFDDQFSVERPDGSNFTLKIRSTKLEDSAMYFCASTEDTLRFFFGPGTRLTVL.

This clonotype qualifies as medium-sized. The chain has TRBV5-1 and TRBJ1-5; weak D call: TRBD1 (6 bases). CDR3 size: 15 residues. CDR1 SGHRS and CDR2 YFSETQ come from the germline V gene. Trimming removed 5 bases from V and 4 bases from J, with 16 bases in between. CDR3 coding DNA: TGCGCCAGCAGTCCCCAGGCAGGGGATAATCAGCCCCAGCATTTT. It encodes CASSPQAGDNQPQHF.

In its sample, this clonotype was seen many times. The rearrangement joins TRBV5-1 to TRBJ1-1, with 7 bases fitting TRBD1. Germline CDR1 reads SGHRS; CDR2 reads YFSETQ. The length of the CDR3 is 13 residues. Trimming cost V 3 bases and J 8 bases; bases outside gene matches: 7. CDR3 protein: CASSSRQGREAFF. In nucleotides, the CDR3 is TGCGCCAGCAGCTCCCGACAGGGTAGAGAAGCTTTCTTT.

This clonotype was counted ten times or more. This chain connects TRBV20-1 to TRBJ1-2; TRBD1 matches at 8 bases. V lost 5 bases, J lost 3 bases, and 5 bases stayed unmatched. Per germline, CDR1 DFQATT and CDR2 SNEGSKA (reference sequence). This CDR3 comprises 13 residues. The CDR3 region is CSAQQGADYGYTF. In DNA form, the CDR3 reads TGCAGTGCTCAGCAGGGGGCGGACTATGGCTACACCTTC.